The TCR beta chain described here comes from a study of blood T cell repertoires in COVID-19. Study background: The study drew acute and convalescent COVID-19 samples from the United States, Italy and Spain.

Authors' processing steps: Reference gene primer amplification gave estimated nucleated cell counts. Some clones are missing from TCRdb's copy, which holds only in-frame ones; the method was immunoSEQ multiplex PCR. That table is the source of V, J and clone size, and D and trimming were worked out from the DNA. The sample carries 70,000 to 90,000 clones, around 87% recorded once. CDR1 and CDR2 from the germline V gene are SNHLY and FYNNEI. The CDR3 has 15 amino acids. Germline trimming cut 6 bases from V and 9 bases from J; bases unmatched to any gene: 10. The clonotype originates from a man at least 80 years old with active or convalescent COVID-19. J is TRBJ2-4 and V is TRBV2, with 11 bases identical to TRBD2. The sequencing input was peripheral blood. In nucleotides, the CDR3 is TGTGCCAGCAGCCTTACTAGCGGGAGTTTTGGCATTCAGTACTTC. This sequence encodes CASSLTSGSFGIQYF.